This TCR beta chain is drawn from a study of blood T cell repertoires in COVID-19. Background on the study: COVID-19 samples, acute and convalescent, were from the United States, Italy and Spain.

There are 14 residues in the CDR3. The germline V gene has CDR1 LGHNA and CDR2 YSLEER. V lost 3 bases, J lost 7 bases, and 12 bases lay in between. Participants were placed into cohorts based on the clinical history they reported. Cohort 3 recovered donors had two negative PCRs, clearance, or symptom resolution. In the study's own analysis: Amplifying reference gene primers gave estimates of nucleated cell counts. Data came from immunoSEQ multiplex PCR; TCRdb stores just in-frame clones and leaves some out. V and J calls plus clone size are reproduced from that table; the DNA served to infer D and trimming. In the table there are 360,000 or so clones, roughly four fifths of which are singletons.

The chain carries TRBV4-3 and TRBJ2-2; no firm D call. Specimen: PBMCs or T cells enriched from blood (not recorded which). The TCR sequence derives from a woman aged 45 to 65 who had recovered from COVID-19. The CDR3 DNA follows: TGCGCCAGCAGCCAGCTAGGATCGATCGGGGAGCTGTTTTTT. Protein product: CASSQLGSIGELFF.